This paragraph covers one T cell receptor (beta chain) sequence. Its antigen target is currently unknown. With a much larger clone just one base away, this may be a read error. Each patient had bone marrow sampled at the time of active disease. Bone marrow mononuclear cells were isolated by Ficoll-Hypaque density gradient centrifugation. Myeloma plasma cells were removed and CD138-negative cells were obtained by negative selection following labeling with CD138 magnetic microbeads on a MACS separator. Flow cytometry with CD138 antibodies on an Attune NxT was used to check how pure the isolated cells were. Total RNA was extracted with TRIzol reagent and quantified with a NanoDrop spectrophotometer. For each patient, the CD138-negative bone marrow sample underwent paired RNA-seq and IR-seq. The germline V gene (reference sequence) supplies CDR1 SEHNR and CDR2 FQNEAQ. Ends trimmed: V by 5 bases, J by 6 bases; bases unmatched to a gene: 13. Measured from the cysteine to the phenylalanine, the CDR3 is 16 residues long. Kept here is only the CDR3 DNA, which spans 48 bases and is read in frame from base 1.

This sample is drawn from a study of read filtering for tumor transcriptome and immune sequencing (TCRdb year 2020). For the wider study: The cohort consisted of 17 to 20 male and some 15 female patients, with a mean age of roughly 67 years and an age range of roughly 45 to 90. By revised international staging, 8 or 9 patients were R-ISS I, some 17 were R-ISS II and over five were R-ISS III. Whole-transcriptome libraries were prepared with the TruSeq RNA Access Library Prep Kit after DNase treatment. Per sample, about 3.5 to 10.27 million TCR-region mapped reads were obtained with IR-seq, compared with only about 85 to 1,400 with RNA-seq. The study compared TCR repertoires from targeted immune repertoire sequencing and bulk whole-transcriptome sequencing run on the same bone marrow samples. A main aim was a read-filtering strategy for immune repertoire data, specifically whether clonotypes supported by a single read should be removed.

TCR libraries were built from about 420 ng RNA with the Immunoverse kit, using molecular barcoded adaptors covering alpha/delta and beta/gamma chains. The same RNA used for transcriptome sequencing was used for TCR library preparation. Sequencing of TCR libraries was carried out on an Illumina HiSeq 4000 with 2 x 150 cycles. In the original analysis: TCR reads were aligned to human V, D, J and C references and assembled into CDR3 clonotypes with MiXCR, including quality filtering and error correction. The tcR package in R was used for analysis of clonotype counts and gene usage diversity. Raw mapping reads were checked after the RNA-seq reads had been mapped by STAR aligner version 2.5.3a onto the human GRCh37 genome. To test how sequencing depth affects detected clonotypes, IR-seq fastq files were randomly downsampled with Seqtk 1.3. The public sequencing data were trimmed at Q25 with fastp and processed into clonotypes with MiXCR by TCRdb, which kept only in-frame beta chains. Each record represents a unique CDR3 protein, reported with the most common genes and DNA among its rows. TCRdb's processing, not the authors', yielded these V and J calls. In this sample the table shows some 130,000 distinct CDR3 sequences, under 15% of which occur a single time. Clones ranked in the top ten supply 7% to 9% of the sample.

General conclusions and limits of the study: Single-read clonotypes made up roughly four fifths of clonotypes but about 3.2% of total reads in IR-seq, and about three quarters of clonotypes and approximately 47% of reads in RNA-seq. The sorted CD138-negative fraction was composed of a mixed bone marrow immune population rather than of purified T cells. When single-read clonotypes were removed, the proportions of shared clonotypes in IR-seq and RNA-seq correlated more strongly. Compared with RNA-seq, IR-seq captured clonotypes at much higher depth and more reliably, and a smaller IR-seq throughput was enough to identify most shared clonotypes.

The TCR was taken from a donor at least 40 years old with multiple myeloma. The chain is assembled from TRBV7-9 and TRBJ2-7; 10 bases in between match TRBD2. Input material: a population of CD138-negative cells sorted from bone marrow. In light of the paper, this sample's cell subset or site label describes: bone marrow mononuclear cells depleted of CD138+ plasma/myeloma cells by negative magnetic selection. The CDR3 protein is CASSPRLAGTICEQYF. Read as DNA, the sequence is TGTGCCAGCAGCCCTCGACTAGCGGGTACCATCTGCGAGCAGTACTTC.